Presented here are 16 T cell receptor beta chains from one specimen sequenced in a study of cytotoxic CD8 clonotypes in ibrutinib-treated CLL. TCRdb's copy holds only in-frame clones and misses some; the assay was immunoSEQ multiplex PCR. The sample gives 25,000 to 35,000 clones, roughly 60% of which show up once; about 15% is in the top ten. Source: PBMCs, taken before ibrutinib treatment. These receptors all stem from a human donor with chronic lymphocytic leukemia.

V usage is TRBV7-3 and J usage is TRBJ2-1; perhaps TRBD1 as D (5 bases). Germline V gene sequence: CDR1 SGHTA, CDR2 FQGTGA. Trimming cost V 4 bases and J 4 bases, with 14 bases left between them. The CDR3 runs 15 residues. This CDR3 reads CASSSTALGYNEQFF. The CDR3 DNA sequence: TGTGCCAGCAGCTCGACAGCCCTAGGTTACAATGAGCAGTTCTTC. Complete variable domain (other parts from reference TRBV7-3 and TRBJ2-1): GAGVSQTPSNKVTEKGKYVELRCDPISGHTALYWYRQSLGQGPEFLIYFQGTGAADDSGLPNDRFFAVRPEGSVSTLKIQRTERGDSAVYLCASSSTALGYNEQFFGPGTRLTVL.

The genes are TRBV2 and TRBJ1-2, with 7 bases lining up with TRBD1. Trimming at V came to 4 bases and at J to 3 bases, leaving 2 bases not matched to a gene. The CDR3 covers 13 residues. Looked up from germline, CDR1 is SNHLY and CDR2 is FYNNEI. The chain's CDR3 is CASSAGTDYGYTF. The CDR3 coding sequence is TGTGCCAGCAGTGCCGGGACAGACTATGGCTACACCTTC.

The rearrangement joins TRBV18 to TRBJ2-7; 11 positions match TRBD1. Germline V CDR1 and CDR2: KGHSH, LQKENI. This CDR3 spans 22 amino acids. V lost 1 base, J lost 2 bases, and 22 bases stayed unmatched. DNA for the CDR3: TGTGCCAGCTCACCACTCACGGCCCCCTGGACAGGGGGCAGGGTAACCACCTACGAGCAGTACTTC. Residues: CASSPLTAPWTGGRVTTYEQYF.

This clone came up a few times. The chain joins TRBV2 to TRBJ2-3, with 7 bases aligning to TRBD2. The CDR3 sequence is 14 residues long. Germline values: CDR1 SNHLY, CDR2 FYNNEI. With V trimmed by 6 bases and J by 2 bases, 5 bases remained unmatched. CDR3 nucleotides: TGTGCCAGCAGGGCTAGCGGTTACACAGATACGCAGTATTTT. This encodes CASRASGYTDTQYF.

The chain uses TRBV5-1 and TRBJ2-7; 7 bases map to TRBD1. This CDR3 has 13 residues. Per germline, CDR1 SGHRS and CDR2 YFSETQ. With 4 bases clipped from V and 6 bases from J, the junction kept 7 bases outside the gene matches. The CDR3: CASSTTTGSEQYF. CDR3 nucleotide sequence: TGCGCCAGCAGCACTACGACAGGGAGCGAGCAGTACTTC.

The V gene is TRBV6-6, the J gene TRBJ1-1; D gene ambiguous. The CDR3 has 13 residues. Germline assignment: CDR1 MNHNY and CDR2 SVGAGI (reference sequence). The V gene lost 7 bases and the J gene lost 1 base, with 10 bases spanning the gap. Written as DNA, the CDR3 is TGTGCCAGCACTCCCGCGGAGAACACTGAAGCTTTCTTT. Amino acids: CASTPAENTEAFF.

This clone was detected only once. This chain links TRBV9 with TRBJ2-3; D ambiguous. The germline V and J ends were trimmed by 8 bases and 2 bases, with 24 bases remaining between them. CDR1 and CDR2 from the germline V gene are SGDLS and YYNGEE. The CDR3 sequence is 17 residues long. CDR3 DNA: TGTGCCAGGCCCAGGTTGCGGCTAGAAGGGATCACAGATACGCAGTATTTT. It translates to CARPRLRLEGITDTQYF. Looking up the rest from reference TRBV9 and TRBJ2-3 gives the full variable domain: DSGVTQTPKHLITATGQRVTLRCSPRSGDLSVYWYQQSLDQGLQFLIQYYNGEERAKGNILERFSAQQFPDLHSELNLSSLELGDSALYFCARPRLRLEGITDTQYFGPGTRLTVL.

This clone turned up a few times. The chain joins TRBV6-1 to TRBJ1-1, with a tentative D call TRBD1 (6 bases). Germline V gene sequence: CDR1 MNHNS, CDR2 SASEGT. The CDR3 has 14 amino acids. The germline V and J ends were trimmed by 6 bases and 1 base, with 12 bases remaining between them. The CDR3: CASRAGTTNTEAFF. In DNA form, the CDR3 reads TGTGCCAGCAGGGCTGGGACAACGAACACTGAAGCTTTCTTT.

This clone was counted a single time. CDR3 sequence reads: CAISENGGTGELFF. CDR3 DNA: TGTGCCATCAGTGAAAACGGAGGAACCGGGGAGCTGTTTTTT. The chain couples TRBV10-3 to TRBJ2-2; a possible D gene is TRBD2 (5 bases). The germline gives CDR1 ENHRY, CDR2 SYGVKD. The CDR3 extends over 14 amino acids. The V gene lost 3 bases and the J gene lost 5 bases, with 10 bases spanning the gap.

The rearrangement joins TRBV4-1 to TRBJ1-5, with D unclear. Germline CDR1 reads MGHRA; CDR2 reads YSYEKL. The CDR3 is 13 amino acids. V was trimmed by 2 bases and J by 7 bases, leaving 9 bases between them. This CDR3 reads CASSQRMNQPQHF. The CDR3 nucleotides are TGCGCCAGCAGCCAACGAATGAACCAGCCCCAGCATTTT.

The V gene is TRBV4-1, the J gene TRBJ2-3; 8 nucleotides agree with TRBD1. CDR3 size: 14 residues. Germline lookup yields CDR1 MGHRA and CDR2 YSYEKL. After removal of 4 bases from V and 5 bases from J, the junction contained 5 bases not matched to a gene. Here the CDR3 reads CASSLQGQEDTQYF. The CDR3 coding sequence is TGCGCCAGCAGCCTCCAGGGACAGGAAGATACGCAGTATTTT.

The rearrangement links TRBV10-1 to TRBJ2-5; tentatively, D is TRBD2 (5 bases). This CDR3 comprises 16 residues. V lost 0 bases, J lost 1 base, and 12 bases lay in between. Germline assignment: CDR1 WNHNN and CDR2 SYGVQD (reference sequence). CDR3: CASSESRVVRQETQYF. The CDR3 coding sequence is TGCGCCAGCAGTGAGTCGCGGGTTGTTCGCCAAGAGACCCAGTACTTC.

The rearrangement links TRBV30 to TRBJ2-4; perhaps TRBD2 as D (6 bases). This CDR3 comprises 17 residues. With 5 bases removed from V and 8 bases from J, the gap between germline ends came to 28 bases. In germline, CDR1 is GTSNPN, CDR2 SVGIG (reference sequence). Here the CDR3 DNA reads TGTGCCTGGGGAACCTACAACATCAGGCTAGCGACGGACATTCAGTACTTC. Protein product: CAWGTYNIRLATDIQYF.

The chain is built from TRBV15 and TRBJ2-6; D gene uncertain. The CDR3 runs 16 residues. V lost 2 bases to trimming and J lost 5 bases, with 13 bases between them. Germline V lookup: CDR1 LNHNV, CDR2 YYDKDF (reference sequence). The CDR3: CATSRLQPGRANVLTF. CDR3 in DNA: TGTGCCACCAGCAGACTTCAACCGGGCAGGGCCAACGTCCTGACTTTC.

This clone was counted only a few times. This chain uses TRBV7-9 with TRBJ2-7; D not certain. V lost 6 bases and J lost 4, with 13 bases in between. The CDR3 spans 13 residues. Germline values: CDR1 SEHNR, CDR2 FQNEAQ (reference sequence). This CDR3 is CASRDGLAYEQYF. The CDR3 nucleotides read TGTGCCAGCAGGGACGGCCTGGCTTACGAGCAGTACTTC.

The chain recombines TRBV19 with TRBJ2-7; 8 bases match TRBD2. Germline V lookup: CDR1 LNHDA, CDR2 SQIVND (reference sequence). V was clipped by 1 base and J by 2 bases; unmatched bases: 1. This CDR3 comprises 14 residues. CDR3 sequence reads: CASSIASGPYEQYF. The CDR3 DNA sequence: TGTGCCAGTAGTATAGCTAGCGGGCCCTACGAGCAGTACTTC.